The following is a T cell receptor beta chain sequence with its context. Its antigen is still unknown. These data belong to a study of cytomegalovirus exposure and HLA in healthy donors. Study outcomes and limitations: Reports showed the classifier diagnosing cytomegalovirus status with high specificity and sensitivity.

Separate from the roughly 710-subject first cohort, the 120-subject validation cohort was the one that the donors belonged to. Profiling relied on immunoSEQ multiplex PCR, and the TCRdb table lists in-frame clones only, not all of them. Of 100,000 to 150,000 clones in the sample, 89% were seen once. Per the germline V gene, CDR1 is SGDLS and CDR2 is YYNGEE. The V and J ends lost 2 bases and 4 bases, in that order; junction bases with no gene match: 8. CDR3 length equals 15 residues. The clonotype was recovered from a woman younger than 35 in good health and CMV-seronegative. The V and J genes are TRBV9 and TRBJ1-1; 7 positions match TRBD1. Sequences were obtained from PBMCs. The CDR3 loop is CASSVGQAFTTEAFF. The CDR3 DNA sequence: TGTGCCAGCAGCGTTGGACAGGCATTTACCACTGAAGCTTTCTTT.